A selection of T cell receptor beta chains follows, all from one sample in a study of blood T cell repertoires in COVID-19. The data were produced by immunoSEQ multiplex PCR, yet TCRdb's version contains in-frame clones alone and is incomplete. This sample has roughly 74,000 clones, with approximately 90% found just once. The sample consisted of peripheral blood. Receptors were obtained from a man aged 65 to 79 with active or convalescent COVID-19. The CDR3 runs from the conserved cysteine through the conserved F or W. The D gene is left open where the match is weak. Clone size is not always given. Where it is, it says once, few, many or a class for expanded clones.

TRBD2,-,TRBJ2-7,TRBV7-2,CASSRTSVAYEQYF,TGTGCCAGCAGCCGGACTAGCGTTGCCTACGAGCAGTACTTC
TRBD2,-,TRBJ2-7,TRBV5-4,CASSLVLGGLSEQYF,TGTGCCAGCAGCTTGGTCCTCGGGGGGTTGTCCGAGCAGTACTTC
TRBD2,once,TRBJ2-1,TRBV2,CASTETSGYNEQFF,TGTGCCAGCACAGAGACTAGCGGTTACAATGAGCAGTTCTTC
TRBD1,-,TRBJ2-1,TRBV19,CASSIDGGTGKNRQFF,TGTGCCAGTAGTATTGATGGCGGGACAGGGAAAAATCGGCAGTTCTTC
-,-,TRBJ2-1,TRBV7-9,CASSDYNEQFF,TGTGCCTCTAGCGATTACAATGAGCAGTTCTTC
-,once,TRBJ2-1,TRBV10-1,CATTPQLGGEQFF,TGCGCCACTACCCCCCAACTAGGGGGTGAGCAGTTCTTC
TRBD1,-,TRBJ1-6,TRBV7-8,CASSLDNRGLSPLHF,TGTGCCAGCAGCTTAGATAACAGGGGGCTTTCACCCCTCCACTTT
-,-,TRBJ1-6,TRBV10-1,CASSQGGSPLHF,TGCGCCAGCAGCCAGGGCGGTTCACCCCTCCACTTT
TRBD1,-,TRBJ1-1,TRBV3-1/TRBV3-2,CASSPGTRQGEAFF,TGTGCCAGCAGCCCAGGGACGAGACAGGGTGAAGCTTTCTTT
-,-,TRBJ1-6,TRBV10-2,CASGPVAGSDSPLHF,TGCGCCAGCGGCCCCGTCGCGGGGAGTGATTCACCCCTCCACTTT
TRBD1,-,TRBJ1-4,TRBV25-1,CASSAYSQGNEKLFF,TGTGCCAGCAGTGCCTACTCACAGGGGAATGAAAAACTGTTTTTT
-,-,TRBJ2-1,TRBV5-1,CASSHQGYSYNEQFF,TGCGCCAGCAGCCACCAGGGTTACTCCTACAATGAGCAGTTCTTC
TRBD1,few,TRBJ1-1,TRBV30,CAWDTGTDNTEAFF,TGTGCCTGGGACACCGGGACAGATAACACTGAAGCTTTCTTT
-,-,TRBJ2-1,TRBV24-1,CATSGTHATYNEQFF,TGTGCCACCAGTGGAACGCACGCTACTTACAATGAGCAGTTCTTC
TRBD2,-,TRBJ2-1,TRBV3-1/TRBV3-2,CASSHRLAGGPYEQFF,TGTGCCAGCAGCCATCGACTAGCGGGGGGGCCCTATGAGCAGTTCTTC
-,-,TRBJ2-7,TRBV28,CASRASYEQYF,TGTGCCAGCAGGGCCTCCTACGAGCAGTACTTC
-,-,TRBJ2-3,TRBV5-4,CASSFLAADTQYF,TGTGCCAGCAGCTTTCTGGCAGCAGATACGCAGTATTTT
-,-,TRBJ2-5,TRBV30,CAWSMTVQETQYF,TGTGCCTGGTCCATGACAGTCCAAGAGACCCAGTACTTC
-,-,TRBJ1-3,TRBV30,CAWSMGSSGNTIYF,TGTGCCTGGAGTATGGGCAGCTCTGGAAACACCATATATTTT
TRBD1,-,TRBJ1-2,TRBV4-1,CASRRVGQGLSGYTF,TGCGCCAGCAGGCGGGTGGGACAGGGGCTCAGTGGCTACACCTTC
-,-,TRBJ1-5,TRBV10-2,CASTTGTGGNQPQHF,TGCGCCAGCACCACTGGCACGGGGGGAAATCAGCCCCAGCATTTT
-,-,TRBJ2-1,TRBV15,CATSRALQGNEQFF,TGTGCCACCAGCAGAGCACTACAGGGCAATGAGCAGTTCTTC
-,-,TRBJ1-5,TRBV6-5,CASNPRGNNQPQHF,TGTGCCAGCAACCCCAGGGGCAACAATCAGCCCCAGCATTTT
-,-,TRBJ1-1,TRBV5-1,CASSSLGVENTEAFF,TGCGCCAGCAGCTCGCTAGGGGTTGAGAACACTGAAGCTTTCTTT
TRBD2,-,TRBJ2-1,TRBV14,CASSHVRGGLYNEQFF,TGTGCCAGCAGCCACGTGCGGGGGGGCCTATACAATGAGCAGTTCTTC
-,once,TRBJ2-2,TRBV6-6,CASRERNTGELFF,TGTGCCAGCAGGGAGCGGAACACCGGGGAGCTGTTTTTT
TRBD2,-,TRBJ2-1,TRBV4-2,CASSLLVAGGRDEQFF,TGTGCCAGCAGCCTGCTCGTGGCGGGAGGTCGGGATGAGCAGTTCTTC
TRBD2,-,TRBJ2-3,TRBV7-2,CASRPTSGRADTQYF,TGTGCCAGCAGGCCCACTAGCGGGAGAGCAGATACGCAGTATTTT
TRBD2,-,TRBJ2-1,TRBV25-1,CASSVASGNNEQFF,TGTGCCAGCAGTGTGGCTAGCGGGAACAATGAGCAGTTCTTC
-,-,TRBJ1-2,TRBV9,CASSVATPGPNYGYTF,TGTGCCAGCAGCGTAGCTACACCAGGGCCTAACTATGGCTACACCTTC
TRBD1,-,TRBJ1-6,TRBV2,CASRWDSANSDSPLHF,TGTGCCAGCAGGTGGGACAGTGCCAATTCCGATTCACCCCTCCACTTT
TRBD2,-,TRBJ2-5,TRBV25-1,CASSESAGGRETQYF,TGTGCCAGCAGTGAATCTGCGGGAGGCCGGGAGACCCAGTACTTC
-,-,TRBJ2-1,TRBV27,CASSLFQGNEQFF,TGTGCCAGCAGTTTATTTCAGGGCAATGAGCAGTTCTTC
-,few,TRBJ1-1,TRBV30,CAWTKGGNTEAFF,TGTGCCTGGACGAAGGGAGGGAACACTGAAGCTTTCTTT
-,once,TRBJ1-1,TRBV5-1,CASSSSGGEAFF,TGCGCCAGCAGCTCTTCGGGGGGTGAAGCTTTCTTT
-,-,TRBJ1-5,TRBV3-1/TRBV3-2,CASSQGEGPQHF,TGTGCCAGCAGCCAGGGGGAGGGGCCCCAGCATTTT
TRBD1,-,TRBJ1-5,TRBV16,CASSRGQLNQPQHF,TGTGCCAGCAGCCGGGGACAGCTGAATCAGCCCCAGCATTTT
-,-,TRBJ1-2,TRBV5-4,CASSLGGASYGYTF,TGTGCCAGCAGCTTGGGGGGCGCAAGCTATGGCTACACCTTC
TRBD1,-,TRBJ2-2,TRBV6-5,CASIEQGANTGELFF,TGTGCCAGCATAGAACAGGGGGCGAACACCGGGGAGCTGTTTTTT
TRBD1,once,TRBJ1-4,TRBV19,CASSRGLDEKLFF,TGTGCCAGTAGCAGGGGGCTAGATGAAAAACTGTTTTTT
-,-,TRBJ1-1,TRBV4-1,CASSRDTSNTEAFF,TGCGCCAGCAGCCGGGACACTTCGAACACTGAAGCTTTCTTT
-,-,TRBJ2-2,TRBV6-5,CASTSGGTPGELFF,TGTGCCAGCACTTCAGGAGGCACCCCCGGGGAGCTGTTTTTT
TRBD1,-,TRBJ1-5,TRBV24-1,CATLSGTGGFIQPQHF,TGTGCCACGCTTTCCGGGACAGGGGGCTTCATTCAGCCCCAGCATTTT
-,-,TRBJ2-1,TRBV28,CASSSPRGEQFF,TGTGCCAGCAGTTCCCCCCGGGGTGAGCAGTTCTTC
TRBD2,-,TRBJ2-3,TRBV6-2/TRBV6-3,CASSYSTSGGDTDTQYF,TGTGCCAGCAGTTACTCGACTAGCGGGGGGGACACAGATACGCAGTATTTT
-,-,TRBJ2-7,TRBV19,CASSIDLSYGGNEQYF,TGTGCCAGTAGTATAGATTTATCCTACGGAGGGAACGAGCAGTACTTC
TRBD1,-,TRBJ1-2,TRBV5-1,CASSLGQGARGYTF,TGCGCCAGCAGCTTGGGTCAGGGGGCGCGGGGCTACACCTTC
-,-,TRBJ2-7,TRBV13,CASSLGSRGEQYF,TGTGCCAGCAGCTTAGGTAGCAGAGGAGAGCAGTACTTC
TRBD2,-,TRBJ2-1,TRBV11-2,CASSRLAGEGNEQFF,TGTGCCAGCAGCCGACTAGCGGGAGAGGGGAATGAGCAGTTCTTC
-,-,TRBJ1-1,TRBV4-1,CASSQVRGRATEAFF,TGCGCCAGCAGCCAAGTGCGGGGCAGGGCTACTGAAGCTTTCTTT
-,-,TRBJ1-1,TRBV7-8,CASSLREEAFF,TGTGCCAGCAGCCTTCGGGAGGAAGCTTTCTTT